These 3 T cell receptor beta chains originate from one sample sequenced in a study of PD-L1 blockade in urothelial cancer. Profiled with immunoSEQ multiplex PCR; TCRdb holds only in-frame clones, not every one. The table lists about 80,000 clones, 85% of them singletons. Described time point: pretreatment peripheral blood. The sample consisted of PBMCs, taken around atezolizumab (anti-PD-L1) treatment. The receptors come from a man aged 35 to 55 with urothelial cancer.

The chain combines TRBV19 with TRBJ1-2; D not resolved. The CDR3 contains 13 residues. Germline CDR1 LNHDA, CDR2 SQIVND (reference sequence). Trimming pared 3 bases from V and 2 bases from J, leaving 7 bases between. For the CDR3, the DNA is TGTGCCAGTAGTATCGGAGGGAACTATGGCTACACCTTC. It specifies CASSIGGNYGYTF.

This chain's CDR3 is CSVSQGNSPQHF. The CDR3, as DNA: TGCAGCGTTTCGCAGGGTAATTCGCCCCAGCATTTT. The chain recombines TRBV29-1 with TRBJ1-5, with a tentative D call TRBD1 (5 bases). V lost 5 bases and J lost 9, with 14 bases in between. Looked up from germline, CDR1 is SQVTM and CDR2 is ANQGSEA. This CDR3 has 12 amino acids. Variable domain in full (rest from reference TRBV29-1 and TRBJ1-5): SAVISQKPSRDICQRGTSLTIQCQVDSQVTMMFWYRQQPGQSLTLIATANQGSEATYESGFVIDKFPISRPNLTFSTLTVSNMSPEDSSIYLCSVSQGNSPQHFGDGTRLSIL.

The rearrangement joins TRBV19 to TRBJ2-7; 8 positions match TRBD1. Germline V CDR1 and CDR2: LNHDA, SQIVND (reference sequence). After removal of 5 bases from V and 9 bases from J, the junction contained 15 bases not matched to a gene. CDR3 length: 15 amino acids. The chain's CDR3 is CASSLSDRGGSRQYF. Written as DNA, the CDR3 is TGTGCCAGTAGTCTCTCCGACAGGGGCGGCTCAAGGCAGTACTTC.